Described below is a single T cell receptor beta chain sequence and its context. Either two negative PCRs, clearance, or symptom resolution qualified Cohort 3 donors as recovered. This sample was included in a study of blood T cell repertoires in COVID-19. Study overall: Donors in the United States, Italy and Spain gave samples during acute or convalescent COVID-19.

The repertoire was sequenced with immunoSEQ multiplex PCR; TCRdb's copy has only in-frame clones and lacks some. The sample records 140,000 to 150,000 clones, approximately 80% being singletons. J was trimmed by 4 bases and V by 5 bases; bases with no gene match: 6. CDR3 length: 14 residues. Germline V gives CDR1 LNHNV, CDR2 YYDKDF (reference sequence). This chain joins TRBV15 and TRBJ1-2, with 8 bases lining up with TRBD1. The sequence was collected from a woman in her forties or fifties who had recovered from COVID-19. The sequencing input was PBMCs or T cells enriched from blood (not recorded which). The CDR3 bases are TGTGCCACCAGCCAGACAGGGGTGGGCTATGGCTACACCTTC. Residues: CATSQTGVGYGYTF.